Listed below are T cell receptor beta chains from one sample, sequenced in a study of T cell responses to AZD1222 COVID-19 vaccine. Clones were sequenced by immunoSEQ multiplex PCR, and TCRdb holds only the in-frame ones, with some missing. The repertoire holds nearly 110,000 clones, roughly 88% seen once, with 5% to 6% in the top ten. The source material was peripheral blood, sampled on day 0 of AZD1222 vaccination. The source is an adult in good health. The CDR3 runs from the conserved cysteine through the conserved F or W. A D gene is named only where the DNA matches it firmly. The listing skips clone size in some rows; elsewhere it reads once, few, many or a size class.

size,length,V,D,J,CDR3,DNA
.,15,TRBV6-6,TRBD1,TRBJ1-4,CASSRQGATNEKLFF,TGTGCCAGCAGCCGACAGGGTGCAACTAATGAAAAACTGTTTTTT
once,15,TRBV10-3,.,TRBJ2-6,CAIKTASSGANVLTF,TGTGCCATCAAGACAGCCAGCTCTGGGGCCAACGTCCTGACTTTC
.,15,TRBV3-1/TRBV3-2,TRBD1,TRBJ1-2,CASSQGTGISYGYTF,TGTGCCAGCAGCCAAGGGACAGGGATTTCGTACGGCTACACCTTC
.,17,TRBV18,TRBD1,TRBJ1-4,CASSPARGGGTNEKLFF,TGTGCCAGCTCACCAGCGAGAGGGGGCGGGACTAATGAAAAACTGTTTTTT
.,14,TRBV7-8,.,TRBJ2-3,CASSFQRSTDTQYF,TGTGCCAGCAGCTTTCAGCGGAGCACAGATACGCAGTATTTT
once,13,TRBV6-1,.,TRBJ1-2,CASSENSIYGYTF,TGTGCCAGCAGTGAAAACAGCATCTATGGCTACACCTTC
once,16,TRBV6-5,.,TRBJ2-6,CASSYYGSSGANVLTF,TGTGCCAGCAGTTACTACGGCAGCTCTGGGGCCAACGTCCTGACTTTC
.,11,TRBV24-1,.,TRBJ2-7,CATSAKDEQYF,TGTGCCACCAGTGCGAAGGACGAGCAGTACTTC
.,16,TRBV9,.,TRBJ1-3,CASSVRGDNSGNTIYF,TGTGCCAGCAGCGTACGGGGGGATAACTCTGGAAACACCATATATTTT
.,14,TRBV5-5,.,TRBJ1-1,CASSWRVSNTEAFF,TGTGCCAGCAGCTGGCGCGTTAGTAACACTGAAGCTTTCTTT
.,15,TRBV9,.,TRBJ2-7,CASSVDISAAYEQYF,TGTGCCAGCAGCGTAGATATTAGCGCGGCCTACGAGCAGTACTTC
few,13,TRBV10-1,.,TRBJ1-5,CASSEDPNQPQHF,TGCGCCAGCAGTGAGGACCCTAATCAGCCCCAGCATTTT
.,13,TRBV18,.,TRBJ2-2,CASSPPGTGELFF,TGTGCCAGCTCACCCCCGGGGACCGGGGAGCTGTTTTTT
few,13,TRBV3-1/TRBV3-2,.,TRBJ2-1,CASSREGSDEQFF,TGTGCCAGCAGCCGGGAAGGAAGCGATGAGCAGTTCTTC
.,14,TRBV7-2,.,TRBJ1-2,CASSLTARGTGYTF,TGTGCCAGCAGCTTAACGGCCCGGGGTACCGGCTACACCTTC
.,14,TRBV7-3,TRBD1,TRBJ2-7,CASSPGQGGYEQYF,TGTGCCAGCAGCCCCGGACAGGGGGGATACGAGCAGTACTTC
.,14,TRBV7-2,.,TRBJ2-3,CASRPFRSDGTQYF,TGTGCCAGCAGACCCTTTCGAAGTGACGGTACGCAGTATTTT
.,15,TRBV7-2,.,TRBJ2-5,CASSLSAADQETQYF,TGTGCCAGCAGCTTGTCGGCGGCGGACCAAGAGACCCAGTACTTC
.,13,TRBV10-3,.,TRBJ2-7,CATYRVGSYEQYF,TGTGCCACCTACAGGGTGGGGTCCTACGAGCAGTACTTC
few,15,TRBV7-2,TRBD1,TRBJ2-7,CASSSPGTATYEQYF,TGTGCCAGCAGCTCTCCAGGGACAGCCACCTACGAGCAGTACTTC
.,15,TRBV27,TRBD2,TRBJ2-1,CASSLGASGYNEQFF,TGTGCCAGCAGTTTAGGGGCTAGCGGCTACAATGAGCAGTTCTTC
.,13,TRBV9,.,TRBJ1-2,CASSAREYYGYTF,TGTGCCAGCAGCGCCAGGGAATACTATGGCTACACCTTC
.,15,TRBV10-2,TRBD2,TRBJ2-1,CASSRTSGSTYEQFF,TGCGCCAGCAGCCGGACTAGCGGGAGTACCTATGAGCAGTTCTTC
once,15,TRBV3-1/TRBV3-2,.,TRBJ2-7,CASSQEGGSPYEQYF,TGTGCCAGCAGCCAAGAAGGGGGATCTCCCTACGAGCAGTACTTC
.,15,TRBV9,TRBD1,TRBJ2-2,CASSETGVGTGELFF,TGTGCCAGCAGCGAGACAGGGGTAGGCACCGGGGAGCTGTTTTTT
few,15,TRBV9,.,TRBJ1-1,CASNGDSSGYTEAFF,TGTGCCAGCAACGGGGACTCCTCCGGGTACACTGAAGCTTTCTTT
.,15,TRBV18,TRBD1,TRBJ1-2,CASSPPGTGIYGYTF,TGTGCCAGCTCACCACCCGGGACAGGCATCTATGGCTACACCTTC